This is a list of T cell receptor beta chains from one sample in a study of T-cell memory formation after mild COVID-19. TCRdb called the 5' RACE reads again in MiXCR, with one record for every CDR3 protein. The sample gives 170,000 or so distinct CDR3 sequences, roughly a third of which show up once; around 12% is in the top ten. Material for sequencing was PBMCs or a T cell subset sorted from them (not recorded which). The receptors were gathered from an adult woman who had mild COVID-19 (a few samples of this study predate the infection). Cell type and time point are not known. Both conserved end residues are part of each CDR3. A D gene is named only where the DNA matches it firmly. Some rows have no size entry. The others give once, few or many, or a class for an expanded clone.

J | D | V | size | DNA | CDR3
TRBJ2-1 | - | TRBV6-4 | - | TGTGCCAGCAGTGACTCGGGGGGAGGACGCAATGAGCAGTTCTTC | CASSDSGGGRNEQFF
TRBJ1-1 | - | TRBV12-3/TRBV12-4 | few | TGTGCCAGCAGCCTTGGGGTACAGGCTAAGAACACTGAAGCTTTCTTT | CASSLGVQAKNTEAFF
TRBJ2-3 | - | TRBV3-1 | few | TGTGCCAGCAGCCAAGTTGTCCAAACGGGGGTAGTCAGTGATACGCAGTATTTT | CASSQVVQTGVVSDTQYF
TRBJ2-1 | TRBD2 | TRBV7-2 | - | TGTGCCAGCAGCCCGACGCCGGGGCTAGCGGGCGGGGGCCAGTTCTTC | CASSPTPGLAGGGQFF
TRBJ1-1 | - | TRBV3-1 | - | TGTGCCAGCAGCCGGTCGTTAGGTGAAGCTTTCTTT | CASSRSLGEAFF
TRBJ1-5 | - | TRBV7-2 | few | TGTGCCAGCAGCAAATGGGGGGGTGGCAATCAGCCCCAGCATTTT | CASSKWGGGNQPQHF
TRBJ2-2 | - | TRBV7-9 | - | TGTGCCAGCATAGAGGGGAGCGCCGGGGAGCTGTTTTTT | CASIEGSAGELFF
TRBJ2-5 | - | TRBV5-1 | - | TGCGCCAGCAGCACAAACCAAGAGACCCAGTACTTC | CASSTNQETQYF
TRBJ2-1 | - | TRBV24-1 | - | TGTGCCACCAGTCTTGCCAGCTCTGAGCAGTTCTTC | CATSLASSEQFF
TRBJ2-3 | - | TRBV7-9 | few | TGTGCCAGCGGACGAGTCTCAGATACGCAGTATTTT | CASGRVSDTQYF
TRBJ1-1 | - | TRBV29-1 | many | TGCAGCGTCTACGGTGGGAACACTGAAGCTTTCTTT | CSVYGGNTEAFF
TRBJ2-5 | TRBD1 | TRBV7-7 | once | TGTGCTAGCAGCTTAGGGGACAGGGGACTACAAGAGACCCAGTACTTC | CASSLGDRGLQETQYF
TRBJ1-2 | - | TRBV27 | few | TGTGCCAGCAGTTTTCAGGGGACTTATGGCTACACCTTC | CASSFQGTYGYTF
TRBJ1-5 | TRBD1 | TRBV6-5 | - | TGTGCCAGCAGTTACTCGGGACAGGGGACTCAGCCCCAGCATTTT | CASSYSGQGTQPQHF
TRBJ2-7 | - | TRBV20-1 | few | TGCAGTGCTAGAGATCTTTTCGCCCGGGGCGAGCAGTACTTC | CSARDLFARGEQYF
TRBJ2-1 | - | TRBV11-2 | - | TGTGCCAGCAGCTTAATGCCAGACGCGGGACAATATGAGCAGTTCTTC | CASSLMPDAGQYEQFF
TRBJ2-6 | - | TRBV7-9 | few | TGTGCCAGCAGCTTAGGGGACGGGGCCAACGTCCTGACTTTC | CASSLGDGANVLTF
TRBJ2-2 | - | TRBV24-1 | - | TGTGCCACCAGTCCTGGGACGAACACCGGGGAGCTGTTTTTT | CATSPGTNTGELFF
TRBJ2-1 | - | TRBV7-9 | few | TGTGCCAGCAGCTTAAATGCCAGGGATGAGCAGTTCTTC | CASSLNARDEQFF
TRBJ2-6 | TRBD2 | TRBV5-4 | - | TGTGCCAGCAGCTTGGGCGGTGCGGGGGGCACGTCTGGGGCCAACGTCCTGACTTTC | CASSLGGAGGTSGANVLTF
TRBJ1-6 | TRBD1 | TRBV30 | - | TGTGCCTGGAGTGTGAGGACAGGCCGTAATTCACCCCTCCACTTT | CAWSVRTGRNSPLHF
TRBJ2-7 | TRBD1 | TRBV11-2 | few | TGTGCCAGCAGCCCCGGACAGGGGCCCAGGAGCGAGCAGTACTTC | CASSPGQGPRSEQYF
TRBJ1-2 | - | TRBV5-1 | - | TGCGCCAGCAGCTTGGTAGTCGGCTATGGCTACACCTTC | CASSLVVGYGYTF
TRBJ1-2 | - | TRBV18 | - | TGTGCCAGCTCACCTTCCGGACAGAGGGGCTATGGCTACACCTTC | CASSPSGQRGYGYTF
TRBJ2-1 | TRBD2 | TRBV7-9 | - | TGTGCCAGCAGCCCTGGGGTGTATAGCGGGGCGGTCTGGCAGTTCTTC | CASSPGVYSGAVWQFF
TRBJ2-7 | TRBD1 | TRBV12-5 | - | TGTGCTAGTGGTTACGGACAGGGAAACTCCTACGAGCAGTACTTC | CASGYGQGNSYEQYF
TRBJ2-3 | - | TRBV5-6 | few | TGTGCCAGCAGCCACGGGCAGCGACCTCAGTATTTT | CASSHGQRPQYF
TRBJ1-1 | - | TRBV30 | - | TGTGCCTGGAGAGAGATTGGCAGGGATTCGACTGAAGCTTTCTTT | CAWREIGRDSTEAFF
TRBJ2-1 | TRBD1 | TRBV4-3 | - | TGCGCCAGCAGCCCCGGGCTTGGGACAGGGGGCTACAATGAGCAGTTCTTC | CASSPGLGTGGYNEQFF
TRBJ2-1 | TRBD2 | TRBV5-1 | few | TGCGCCAGCCACCGGGGAGCGGGGGACACCTACAATGAGCAGTTCTTC | CASHRGAGDTYNEQFF
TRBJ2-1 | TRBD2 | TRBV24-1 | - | TGTGCCACCAGTGATACTAGCGGGGGGAATGAGCAGTTCTTC | CATSDTSGGNEQFF
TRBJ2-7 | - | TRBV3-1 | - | TGTGCCAGCAGCCAAGTATCGGGGCACGAGCAGTACTTC | CASSQVSGHEQYF